This T cell receptor (beta chain) was obtained from a study of CD8 T cells in Susac syndrome. Germline CDR1 reads GTSNPN; CDR2 reads SVGIG (reference sequence). The CDR3 spans 13 residues. Trimming shortened V by 4 bases and J by 5 bases, and 14 bases separated the two germline ends. Reverse transcription of about 0.5 to 1 ug RNA was performed with random hexamers. Amplification of the TCR beta CDR3 was carried out by immunoSEQ multiplex PCR, which spanned a total of 54 Vbeta and 13 Jbeta segments. TCRdb independently ran MiXCR on the immunoSEQ multiplex PCR reads; one entry per CDR3 protein. The sample shows 200,000 or so distinct CDR3 sequences, about 96% of them seen only once.

Sequencing was performed on CD4+ T cells from PBMCs. The chain combines TRBV30 with TRBJ1-1; D is perhaps TRBD1 (5 bases). This sequence was found in a human donor with multiple sclerosis. The CDR3 region has the DNA TGTGCCTGGAATAGGGGAAAGGGGACTGAAGCTTTCTTT. Residues: CAWNRGKGTEAFF. The full variable domain, with the rest looked up from reference TRBV30 and TRBJ1-1, is SQTIHQWPATLVQPVGSPLSLECTVEGTSNPNLYWYRQAAGRGLQLLFYSVGIGQISSEVPQNLSASRPQDRQFILSSKKLLLSDSGFYLCAWNRGKGTEAFFGQGTRLTVV.